The 8 T cell receptor beta chains given below trace back to one sample, sequenced in a study of tumor-infiltrating lymphocytes in primary liver carcinoma. The input was 400 to 500 ng total RNA; TCR beta cDNA was made from it with a constant-region primer. A slightly modified ARM-PCR protocol with three nested multiplex PCR rounds produced these TCR beta libraries. The study ran its first two PCR rounds for roughly 10 cycles each, using TRBV1-TRBV30 forward primers and a C-beta reverse primer. TCRdb passed the multiplex PCR reads through MiXCR, listing each CDR3 protein once. Of some 200,000 distinct CDR3 sequences in the sample, less than 75% were seen once. The blood RNA (from unsorted whole blood) was obtained, and germline DNA was also extracted. The sequencing input was peripheral blood. Receptors originate from an older woman with primary liver carcinoma and hepatitis B virus infection.

There are a few counts of this clonotype. The chain has TRBV5-1 and TRBJ1-2; D might be TRBD1 (6 bases). Germline assignment: CDR1 SGHRS and CDR2 YFSETQ. The CDR3 covers 14 residues. Trimming shortened V by 4 bases and J by 8 bases, and 18 bases separated the two germline ends. The CDR3 reads CASSAEYRVGGYTF. The CDR3 nucleotides read TGCGCCAGCAGCGCAGAATACAGGGTCGGAGGCTACACCTTC. Full variable domain (missing parts from reference TRBV5-1 and TRBJ1-2): KAGVTQTPRYLIKTRGQQVTLSCSPISGHRSVSWYQQTPGQGLQFLFEYFSETQRNKGNFPGRFSGRQFSNSRSEMNVSTLELGDSALYLCASSAEYRVGGYTFGSGTRLTVV.

A word on this clonotype: Mismatch with germline at one junction end may stem from a read error. V and J are TRBV14 and TRBJ2-1; perhaps TRBD2 as D (6 bases). CDR1 and CDR2 from the germline V gene are SGHDN and FVKESK. The CDR3 runs to 15 residues. The CDR3 loop is CASSVGGDPGNERFF. The CDR3 DNA is TGCGCCAGCAGCGTCGGAGGGGACCCAGGGAATGAGCGGTTCTTC.

A word on this clonotype: This may arise from a read error, as a much more abundant clone is one base away. This rearrangement joins TRBV6-1 to TRBJ2-1; D perhaps matches TRBD2 (5 bases). CDR1 MNHNS and CDR2 SASEGT come from the germline V gene. Trimming stripped 6 bases from V and 0 bases from J, with 12 bases between. This CDR3 has 15 amino acids. The DNA for the CDR3 is TGTGCCAGCAGGCTAGTGGGAGCCTCCTACAATGAGCAGTTCTTC. It translates to CASRLVGASYNEQFF.

Concerning this clonotype: The conserved closing phenylalanine or tryptophan is absent in this CDR3, likely reflecting a read error. V is TRBV7-9 and J is TRBJ1-1, with 7 nucleotides matching TRBD1. This CDR3 has 13 amino acids. Germline lookup yields CDR1 SEHNR and CDR2 FQNEAQ (reference sequence). CDR3 region: CVSSRDRTLGAFY. CDR3 DNA: TGTGTCAGCAGCCGGGACAGAACCCTTGGGGCTTTCTAT.

The chain recombines TRBV5-1 with TRBJ2-4; TRBD1 agrees at 8 bases. The ends lost 3 bases at V and 7 bases at J; junction bases unmatched: 12. The CDR3 has 16 amino acids. The germline V gene encodes CDR1 SGHRS and CDR2 YFSETQ. The CDR3 sequence: CASSYQGGRGQNIQYF. CDR3 DNA sequence: TGCGCCAGCAGCTATCAAGGGGGCAGGGGGCAGAACATTCAGTACTTC.

For this clonotype: Given the absence of the conserved phenylalanine or tryptophan at the CDR3 end, a read error is likely. The rearrangement uses TRBV29-1 and TRBJ1-2; D is uncertain. The CDR3 sequence is 10 residues long. Germline assignment: CDR1 SQVTM and CDR2 ANQGSEA. V shed 6 bases and J shed 6 bases, with 8 bases lying between them. CDR3 region: CSVAENGYTI. CDR3 bases: TGCAGCGTCGCCGAGAATGGCTACACCATC.

The V gene is TRBV11-2, the J gene TRBJ2-1, with D tentatively TRBD2 (7 bases). Germline assignment: CDR1 SGHAT and CDR2 FQNNGV. V lost 5 bases and J 8 bases, leaving 28 bases between the germline ends. This CDR3 has 18 amino acids. The CDR3 is CASSAGFAGDYMVDEQFF. The CDR3 DNA follows: TGTGCCAGCAGCGCGGGGTTCGCAGGGGACTATATGGTCGATGAGCAGTTCTTC.

The chain uses TRBV29-1 and TRBJ2-7, with a weak D call TRBD2 (5 bases). Germline values: CDR1 SQVTM, CDR2 ANQGSEA. The CDR3 consists of 13 residues. V dropped 4 bases and J dropped 5 bases, with 15 bases sitting between them. CDR3 amino acids: CSVGTGGSHEQYF. CDR3 bases: TGCAGCGTTGGGACTGGCGGATCGCACGAGCAGTACTTC.